This TCR beta chain was recovered during a study of response to subunit inactivated influenza vaccine. Study-level findings and limits: After each seasonal influenza vaccination, few new T cells are recruited, the authors suggested.

TCRdb redid the calling of the RT-PCR reads with MiXCR, one entry per CDR3 protein. The sample shows around 530,000 distinct CDR3 sequences, 16% of them seen only once. The CDR3 runs 16 residues. Germline V gives CDR1 SGHAT, CDR2 FQNNGV. Trimming took 3 bases from V and 7 from J, leaving 18 bases between them. This clonotype was detected many times. Its antigen is currently unknown. This TCR was sampled from a man between 50 and 69 years old who received an inactivated influenza vaccine. Sample: CD4+ T cells sorted from PBMCs, taken around 25 months after vaccination. V is TRBV11-2 and J is TRBJ2-2, with D possibly being TRBD1 or TRBD2 (6 bases each). The CDR3 protein is CASSLNTPGGGGELFF. The CDR3 region has the DNA TGTGCCAGCAGCTTGAACACCCCCGGAGGGGGCGGGGAGCTGTTTTTT. Drawing the rest from reference TRBV11-2 and TRBJ2-2, the complete variable domain is EAGVAQSPRYKIIEKRQSVAFWCNPISGHATLYWYQQILGQGPKLLIQFQNNGVVDDSQLPKDRFSAERLKGVDSTLKIQPAKLEDSAVYLCASSLNTPGGGGELFFGEGSRLTVL.